The 14 T cell receptor beta chains reported below all come from one sample, sequenced in a study of shared clonotypes between healthy human individuals. Generated by immunoSEQ multiplex PCR, the TCRdb table keeps only in-frame clones and is missing some. The sample yields roughly 1 million clones, around 78% seen once. Source material: memory CD4+ T cells from PBMCs. Specified subset: CD45RA-negative fraction. Receptors originate from a man aged 18 to 30 in good health. Some clones in this sample may be carry-over from other donors' samples.

The CDR3 DNA is TGTGCCAGCAGCCTAACAGGGGGCTCCTACAATGAGCAGTTCTTC. Translated: CASSLTGGSYNEQFF. The chain combines TRBV7-8 with TRBJ2-1, with TRBD1 identical over 8 bases. Germline V gene data show CDR1 as SGHVS and CDR2 as FQNEAQ. V lost 5 bases to trimming and J lost 0 bases; unmatched junction nucleotides: 3. The CDR3 runs 15 residues.

This clone was seen only a few times. This chain joins TRBV4-3 and TRBJ2-5; 8 nucleotides align to TRBD2. This CDR3 has 16 residues. Germline V gene sequence: CDR1 LGHNA, CDR2 YSLEER. The junction had 15 bases not matched to a gene; V was cut back by 9 bases and J by 3 bases. CDR3 region: CASSASDGRAEETQYF. The CDR3 region has the DNA TGCGCCAGTTCGGCCTCGGACGGGAGGGCGGAAGAGACCCAGTACTTC.

This clone was observed a single time. The chain recombines TRBV4-1 with TRBJ2-1, with 10 bases fitting TRBD2. There are 16 residues in the CDR3. CDR1 is MGHRA and CDR2 is YSYEKL in the germline V gene. V was clipped by 1 base and J by 6 bases; unmatched bases: 6. CDR3 sequence (DNA): TGCGCCAGCAGCCAAGTCCGGGCTAGCGGGAGCAATGAGCAGTTCTTC. This gives the protein CASSQVRASGSNEQFF.

The chain couples TRBV6-5 to TRBJ1-2; D gene uncertain. V was trimmed by 0 bases and J by 8 bases, leaving 13 bases between them. The CDR3 is made up of 14 amino acids. CDR1 is MNHEY, CDR2 SVGAGI, per germline. The CDR3 region is CASSYSNSRGGYTF. CDR3 nucleotides: TGTGCCAGCAGTTACTCCAACAGCCGGGGAGGCTACACCTTC.

This chain joins TRBV6-6 and TRBJ2-1; tentatively, D is TRBD2 (5 bases). Germline CDR1 is MNHNY and CDR2 is SVGAGI (reference sequence). This CDR3 region has 15 residues. Deletions cut 1 base from V and 4 bases from J, with 11 bases between. DNA of the CDR3: TGTGCCAGCAGTTACTTGGCTAGCACTTACAATGAGCAGTTCTTC. It encodes CASSYLASTYNEQFF.

The chain couples TRBV11-2 to TRBJ2-7; D may be TRBD1 (5 bases). The V and J ends lost 2 bases and 0 bases respectively, with 11 bases between them. In germline, CDR1 is SGHAT, CDR2 FQNNGV. The CDR3 consists of 15 residues. This chain's CDR3 is CASSLNGHSSYEQYF. The DNA of the CDR3 is TGTGCCAGCAGCTTAAACGGACACAGCTCCTACGAGCAGTACTTC.

The chain has TRBV29-1 and TRBJ2-7; 9 bases agree with TRBD2. Germline CDR1 and CDR2: SQVTM and ANQGSEA. The length of the CDR3 is 15 residues. With V trimmed by 6 bases and J by 4 bases, 13 bases remained unmatched. CDR3 residues: CSVKVATSGVYEQYF. Written as DNA, the CDR3 is TGCAGCGTGAAGGTAGCGACTAGCGGCGTTTACGAGCAGTACTTC.

A single count supports this clone. V gene TRBV6-1 combines with J gene TRBJ2-3; 13 bases match TRBD2. Losses at the gene ends were 5 bases for V and 4 bases for J; bases not matched to a gene: 3. This CDR3 is 15 amino acids long. The germline V gene has CDR1 MNHNS and CDR2 SASEGT. This CDR3 reads CASSTTSGGPDTQYF. In DNA form, the CDR3 reads TGTGCCAGCAGTACGACTAGCGGGGGGCCAGATACGCAGTATTTT.

Remarks on this clone: This may come from a read error, since a much larger clone is one base off. This chain uses TRBV5-6 with TRBJ1-5; TRBD1 might be the D (6 bases). The CDR3 sequence is 15 residues long. Trimming removed 0 bases at V and 0 bases at J, with 7 bases between. Germline assignment: CDR1 SGHDT and CDR2 YYEEEE. CDR3 protein: CASSLGQASNQPQHF. CDR3 in DNA: TGTGCCAGCAGCTTGGGACAGGCTAGCAATCAGCCCCAGCATTTT. The complete variable domain, with remaining parts taken from reference TRBV5-6 and TRBJ1-5, reads DAGVTQSPTHLIKTRGQQVTLRCSPKSGHDTVSWYQQALGQGPQFIFQYYEEEERQRGNFPDRFSGHQFPNYSSELNVNALLLGDSALYLCASSLGQASNQPQHFGDGTRLSIL.

The J gene is TRBJ2-7, the V gene TRBV18; D possibly corresponds to TRBD2 (7 bases). The CDR3 extends over 13 amino acids. Germline V gene sequence: CDR1 KGHSH, CDR2 LQKENI. Trimming pared 7 bases from V and 6 bases from J, leaving 16 bases between. For the CDR3, the DNA is TGTGCCAGCTGCGACATCGGGGGGCGCGAGCAGTACTTC. It yields the protein CASCDIGGREQYF.

V is TRBV18 and J is TRBJ2-5; D is uncertain. With 2 bases removed from V and 0 bases from J, the gap between germline ends came to 10 bases. The germline V gene has CDR1 KGHSH and CDR2 LQKENI. The CDR3 consists of 15 residues. CDR3 nucleotide sequence: TGTGCCAGCTCACCAATTCGGGCAGACCAAGAGACCCAGTACTTC. It specifies CASSPIRADQETQYF.

This clone was counted a few times. The chain employs TRBV28 and TRBJ1-5; weak D call: TRBD1 (6 bases). In germline, CDR1 is MDHEN, CDR2 SYDVKM. The V end was cut by 4 bases, the J end by 5 bases, with 18 bases between. This CDR3 has 16 residues. CDR3 nucleotides: TGTGCCAGCAGTTCCCTCCGGGGGCCTAGGCATCAGCCCCAGCATTTT. It is translated as CASSSLRGPRHQPQHF.

A word on this clone: This may come from a read error, since a much larger clone is one base off. V and J are TRBV9 and TRBJ2-3; D gene unclear. Germline V gene lookup returns CDR1 SGDLS and CDR2 YYNGEE. V was trimmed by 4 bases and J by 0 bases, leaving 6 bases between them. The CDR3 is made up of 13 amino acids. The CDR3 region is CASSTTSTDTQYF. CDR3 DNA sequence: TGTGCCAGCAGCACAACTAGCACAGATACGCAGTATTTT.

This chain uses TRBV10-1 with TRBJ2-1; D possibly corresponds to TRBD1 (6 bases). Germline lookup yields CDR1 WNHNN and CDR2 SYGVQD (reference sequence). The CDR3 length is 15 residues. The germline V and J ends were trimmed by 5 bases and 7 bases, with 18 bases remaining between them. CDR3 nucleotide sequence: TGCGCCAGCAGTCCTCGACTCGGACAGACAAATGAGCAGTTCTTC. Its protein is CASSPRLGQTNEQFF.